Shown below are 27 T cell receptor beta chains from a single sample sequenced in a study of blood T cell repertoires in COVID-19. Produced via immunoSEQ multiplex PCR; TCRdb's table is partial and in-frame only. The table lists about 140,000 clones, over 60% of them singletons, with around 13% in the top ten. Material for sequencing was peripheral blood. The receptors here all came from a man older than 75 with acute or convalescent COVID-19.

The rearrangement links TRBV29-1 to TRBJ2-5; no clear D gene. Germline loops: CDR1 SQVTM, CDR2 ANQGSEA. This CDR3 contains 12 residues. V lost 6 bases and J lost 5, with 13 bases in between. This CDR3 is CSVTTFRETQYF. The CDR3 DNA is TGCAGCGTCACTACGTTTCGGGAGACCCAGTACTTC.

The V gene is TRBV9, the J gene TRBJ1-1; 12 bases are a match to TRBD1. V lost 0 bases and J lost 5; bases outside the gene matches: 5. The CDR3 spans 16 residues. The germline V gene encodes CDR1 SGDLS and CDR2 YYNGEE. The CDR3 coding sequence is TGTGCCAGCAGCGTAGGGGACAGGGGGCTGACGACTGAAGCTTTCTTT. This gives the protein CASSVGDRGLTTEAFF. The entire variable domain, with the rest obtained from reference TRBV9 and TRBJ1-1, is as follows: DSGVTQTPKHLITATGQRVTLRCSPRSGDLSVYWYQQSLDQGLQFLIQYYNGEERAKGNILERFSAQQFPDLHSELNLSSLELGDSALYFCASSVGDRGLTTEAFFGQGTRLTVV.

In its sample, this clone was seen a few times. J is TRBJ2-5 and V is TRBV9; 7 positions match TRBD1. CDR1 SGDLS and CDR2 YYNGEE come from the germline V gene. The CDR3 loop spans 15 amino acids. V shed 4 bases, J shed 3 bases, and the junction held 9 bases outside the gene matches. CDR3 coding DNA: TGTGCCAGCAGCCCCAACTGGGGGACAGAAGAGACCCAGTACTTC. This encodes CASSPNWGTEETQYF.

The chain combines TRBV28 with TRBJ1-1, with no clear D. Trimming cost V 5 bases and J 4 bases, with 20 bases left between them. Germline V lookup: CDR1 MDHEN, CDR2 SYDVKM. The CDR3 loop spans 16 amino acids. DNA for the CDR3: TGTGCCAGCAGTCACATAACGGGCTTCGGGGTCACTGAAGCTTTCTTT. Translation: CASSHITGFGVTEAFF. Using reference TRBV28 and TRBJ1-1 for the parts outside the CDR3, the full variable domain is DVKVTQSSRYLVKRTGEKVFLECVQDMDHENMFWYRQDPGLGLRLIYFSYDVKMKEKGDIPEGYSVSREKKERFSLILESASTNQTSMYLCASSHITGFGVTEAFFGQGTRLTVV.

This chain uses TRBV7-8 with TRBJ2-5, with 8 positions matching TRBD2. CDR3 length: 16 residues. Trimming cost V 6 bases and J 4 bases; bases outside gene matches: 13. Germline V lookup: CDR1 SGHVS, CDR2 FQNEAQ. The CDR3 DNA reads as TGTGCCAGCAGTTTCGTCGGCGGGGCGGGAGGAGAGACCCAGTACTTC. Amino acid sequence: CASSFVGGAGGETQYF.

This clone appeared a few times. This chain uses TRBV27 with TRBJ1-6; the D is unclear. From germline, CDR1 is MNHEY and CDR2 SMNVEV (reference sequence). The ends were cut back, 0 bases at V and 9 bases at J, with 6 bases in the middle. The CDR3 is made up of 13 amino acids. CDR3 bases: TGTGCCAGCAGTTTATCGTGGCTTTCACCCCTCCACTTT. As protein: CASSLSWLSPLHF.

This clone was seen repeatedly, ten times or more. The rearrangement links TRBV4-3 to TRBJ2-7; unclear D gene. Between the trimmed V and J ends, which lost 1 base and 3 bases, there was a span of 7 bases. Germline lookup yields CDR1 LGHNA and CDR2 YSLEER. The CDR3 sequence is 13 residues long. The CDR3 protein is CASSQVFGYEQYF. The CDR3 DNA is TGCGCCAGCAGCCAAGTGTTCGGCTACGAGCAGTACTTC.

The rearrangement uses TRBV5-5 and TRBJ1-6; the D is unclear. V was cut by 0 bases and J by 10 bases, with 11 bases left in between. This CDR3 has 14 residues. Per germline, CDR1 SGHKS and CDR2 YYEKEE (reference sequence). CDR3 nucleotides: TGTGCCAGCAGCTTGGTTCGAGGGCAGTCACCCCTCCACTTT. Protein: CASSLVRGQSPLHF.

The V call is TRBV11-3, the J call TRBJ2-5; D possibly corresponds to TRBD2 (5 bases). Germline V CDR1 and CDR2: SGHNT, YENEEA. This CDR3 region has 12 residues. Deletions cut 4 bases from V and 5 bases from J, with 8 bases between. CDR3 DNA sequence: TGTGCCAGCAGCTCAACTAGGGAGACCCAGTACTTC. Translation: CASSSTRETQYF. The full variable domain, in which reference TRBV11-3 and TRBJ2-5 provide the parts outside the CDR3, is EAGVVQSPRYKIIEKKQPVAFWCNPISGHNTLYWYLQNLGQGPELLIRYENEEAVDDSQLPKDRFSAERLKGVDSTLKIQPAELGDSAVYLCASSSTRETQYFGPGTRLLVL.

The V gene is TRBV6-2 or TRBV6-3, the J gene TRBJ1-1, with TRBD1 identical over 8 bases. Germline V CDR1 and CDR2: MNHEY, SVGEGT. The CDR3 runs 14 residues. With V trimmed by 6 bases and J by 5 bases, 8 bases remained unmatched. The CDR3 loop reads CASSDRTGRTEAFF. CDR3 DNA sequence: TGTGCCAGCAGCGATCGGACAGGGCGAACTGAAGCTTTCTTT.

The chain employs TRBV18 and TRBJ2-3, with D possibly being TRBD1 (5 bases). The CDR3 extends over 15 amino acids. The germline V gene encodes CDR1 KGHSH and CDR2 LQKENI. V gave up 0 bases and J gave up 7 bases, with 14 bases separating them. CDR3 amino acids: CASSPPQGTTHTQYF. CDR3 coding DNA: TGTGCCAGCTCACCACCTCAGGGAACAACACATACGCAGTATTTT.

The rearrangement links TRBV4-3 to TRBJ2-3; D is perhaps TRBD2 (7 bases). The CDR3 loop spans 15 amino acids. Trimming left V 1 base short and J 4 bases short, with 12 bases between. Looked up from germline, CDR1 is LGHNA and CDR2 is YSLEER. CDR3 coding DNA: TGCGCCAGCAGCCAAGCGGGGGGCGTCGCAGATACGCAGTATTTT. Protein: CASSQAGGVADTQYF.

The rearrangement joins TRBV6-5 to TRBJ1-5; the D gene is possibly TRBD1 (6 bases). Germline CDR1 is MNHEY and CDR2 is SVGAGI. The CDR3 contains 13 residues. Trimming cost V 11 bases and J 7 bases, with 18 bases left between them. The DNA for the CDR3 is TGTGCCTGCCGAGGGACAACGAGGCAGCCCCAGCATTTT. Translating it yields CACRGTTRQPQHF.

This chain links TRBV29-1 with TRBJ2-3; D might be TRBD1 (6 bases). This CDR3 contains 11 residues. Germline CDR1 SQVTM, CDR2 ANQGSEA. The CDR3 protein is CGSRGTDTQYF. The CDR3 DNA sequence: TGCGGATCAAGGGGGACAGATACGCAGTATTTT.

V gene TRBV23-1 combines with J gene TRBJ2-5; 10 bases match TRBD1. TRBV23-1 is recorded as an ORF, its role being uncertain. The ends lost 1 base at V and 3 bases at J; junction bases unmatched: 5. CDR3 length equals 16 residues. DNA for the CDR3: TGCGCCAGCAGTCAATACGGACAGGGGGTTAAAGAGACCCAGTACTTC. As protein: CASSQYGQGVKETQYF.

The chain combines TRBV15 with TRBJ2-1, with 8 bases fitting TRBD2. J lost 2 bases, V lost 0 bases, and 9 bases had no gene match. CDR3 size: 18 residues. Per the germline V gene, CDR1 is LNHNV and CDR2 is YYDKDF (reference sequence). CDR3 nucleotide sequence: TGTGCCACCAGCAGAGATCTACCCGGGACTAGTGCCTACAATGAGCAGTTCTTC. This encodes CATSRDLPGTSAYNEQFF.

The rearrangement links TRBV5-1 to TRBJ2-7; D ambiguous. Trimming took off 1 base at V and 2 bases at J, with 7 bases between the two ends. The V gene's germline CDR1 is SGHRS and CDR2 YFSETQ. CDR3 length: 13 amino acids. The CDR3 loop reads CASSLNRPYEQYF. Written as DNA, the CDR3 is TGCGCCAGCAGCTTGAATCGTCCCTACGAGCAGTACTTC.

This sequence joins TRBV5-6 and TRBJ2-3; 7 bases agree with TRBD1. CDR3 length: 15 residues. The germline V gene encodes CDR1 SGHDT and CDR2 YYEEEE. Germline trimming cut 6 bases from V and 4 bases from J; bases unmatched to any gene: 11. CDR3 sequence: CASNPWDRRPDTQYF. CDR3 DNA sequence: TGTGCCAGCAACCCCTGGGACAGACGTCCAGATACGCAGTATTTT. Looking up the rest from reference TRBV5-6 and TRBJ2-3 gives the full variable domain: DAGVTQSPTHLIKTRGQQVTLRCSPKSGHDTVSWYQQALGQGPQFIFQYYEEEERQRGNFPDRFSGHQFPNYSSELNVNALLLGDSALYLCASNPWDRRPDTQYFGPGTRLTVL.

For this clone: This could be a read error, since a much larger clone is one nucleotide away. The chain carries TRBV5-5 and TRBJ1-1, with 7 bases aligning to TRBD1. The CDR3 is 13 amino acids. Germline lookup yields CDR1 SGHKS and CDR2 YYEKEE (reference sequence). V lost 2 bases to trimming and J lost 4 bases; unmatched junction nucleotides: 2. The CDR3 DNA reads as TGTGCCAGCAGCTTTGCAGGGGGCACTGAAGCTTTCTTT. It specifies CASSFAGGTEAFF.

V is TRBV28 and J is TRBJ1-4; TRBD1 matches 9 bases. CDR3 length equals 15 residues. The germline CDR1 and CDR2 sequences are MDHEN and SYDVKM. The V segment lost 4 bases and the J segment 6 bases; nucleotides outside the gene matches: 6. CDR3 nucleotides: TGTGCCAGCAGTTCCTTCGGGACAGGGCATGAAAAACTGTTTTTT. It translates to CASSSFGTGHEKLFF.

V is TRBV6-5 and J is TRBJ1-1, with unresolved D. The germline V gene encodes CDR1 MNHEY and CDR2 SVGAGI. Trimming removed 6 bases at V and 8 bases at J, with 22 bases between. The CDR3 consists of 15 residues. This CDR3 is CASSTLGKPPWEAFF. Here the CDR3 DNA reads TGTGCCAGCAGCACTCTCGGGAAACCTCCTTGGGAAGCTTTCTTT.

Here the CDR3 reads CASSAGTSGGTDTQYF. For the CDR3, the DNA is TGCGCCAGCAGCGCCGGGACTAGCGGGGGAACAGATACGCAGTATTTT. The chain has TRBV5-1 and TRBJ2-3, with 14 positions matching TRBD2. Germline values: CDR1 SGHRS, CDR2 YFSETQ. The CDR3 runs to 16 residues. The trim removed 4 bases at V and 3 bases at J, leaving 4 bases unmatched.

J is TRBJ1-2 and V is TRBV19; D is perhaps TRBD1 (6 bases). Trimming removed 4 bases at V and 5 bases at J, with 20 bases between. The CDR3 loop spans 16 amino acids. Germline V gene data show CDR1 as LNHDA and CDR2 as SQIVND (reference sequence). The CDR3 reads CASSSPGTRAGYGYTF. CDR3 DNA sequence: TGTGCCAGTAGTAGTCCCGGGACACGAGCTGGATATGGCTACACCTTC.

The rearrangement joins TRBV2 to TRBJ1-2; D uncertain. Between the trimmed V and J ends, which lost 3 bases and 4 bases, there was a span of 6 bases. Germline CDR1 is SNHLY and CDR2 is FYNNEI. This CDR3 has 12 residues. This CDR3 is CASSDGPYGYTF. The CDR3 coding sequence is TGTGCCAGCAGTGATGGGCCCTATGGCTACACCTTC.

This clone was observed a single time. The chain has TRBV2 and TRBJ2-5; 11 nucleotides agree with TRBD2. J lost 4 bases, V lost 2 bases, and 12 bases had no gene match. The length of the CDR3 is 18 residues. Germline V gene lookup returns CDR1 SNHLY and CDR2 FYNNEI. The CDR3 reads CASSERASGGLILETQYF. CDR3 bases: TGTGCCAGCAGTGAAAGGGCTAGCGGGGGGTTGATCCTAGAGACCCAGTACTTC.

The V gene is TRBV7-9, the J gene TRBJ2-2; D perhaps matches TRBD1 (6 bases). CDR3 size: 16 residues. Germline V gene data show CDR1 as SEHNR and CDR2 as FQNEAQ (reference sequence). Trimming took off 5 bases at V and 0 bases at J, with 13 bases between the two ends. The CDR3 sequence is CASSPRGDANTGELFF. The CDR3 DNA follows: TGTGCCAGCAGCCCCAGGGGCGATGCGAACACCGGGGAGCTGTTTTTT.

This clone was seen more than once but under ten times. The CDR3 protein is CASSPFIGTGGVTGELFF. CDR3 sequence (DNA): TGTGCCAGCTCACCTTTCATCGGAACAGGGGGTGTCACCGGGGAGCTGTTTTTT. J is TRBJ2-2 and V is TRBV18; 8 bases match TRBD1. The CDR3 loop spans 18 amino acids. Germline loops: CDR1 KGHSH, CDR2 LQKENI. The V segment lost 3 bases and the J segment 4 bases; nucleotides outside the gene matches: 13.